Sequencing of this T cell receptor (beta chain) was carried out in a study of T cell changes during pregnancy in multiple sclerosis. CDR1 and CDR2 from the germline V gene are MNHNS and SASEGT. The CDR3 covers 13 residues. Trimming pared 7 bases from V and 3 bases from J, leaving 13 bases between. Clones were read by immunoSEQ multiplex PCR, and TCRdb kept only the in-frame ones, dropping some. Of tens of thousands of clones in the sample, about 92% were seen once. The source material was peripheral blood, sampled in the third trimester of pregnancy. This sequence originates from a female donor in good health, enrolled as a control in a pregnancy study. The chain combines TRBV6-1 with TRBJ2-7, with D possibly TRBD2 on 5 matching bases. This chain's CDR3 is CASMLRTFYEQYF. The CDR3 coding sequence is TGTGCCAGCATGTTAAGGACTTTCTACGAGCAGTACTTC.